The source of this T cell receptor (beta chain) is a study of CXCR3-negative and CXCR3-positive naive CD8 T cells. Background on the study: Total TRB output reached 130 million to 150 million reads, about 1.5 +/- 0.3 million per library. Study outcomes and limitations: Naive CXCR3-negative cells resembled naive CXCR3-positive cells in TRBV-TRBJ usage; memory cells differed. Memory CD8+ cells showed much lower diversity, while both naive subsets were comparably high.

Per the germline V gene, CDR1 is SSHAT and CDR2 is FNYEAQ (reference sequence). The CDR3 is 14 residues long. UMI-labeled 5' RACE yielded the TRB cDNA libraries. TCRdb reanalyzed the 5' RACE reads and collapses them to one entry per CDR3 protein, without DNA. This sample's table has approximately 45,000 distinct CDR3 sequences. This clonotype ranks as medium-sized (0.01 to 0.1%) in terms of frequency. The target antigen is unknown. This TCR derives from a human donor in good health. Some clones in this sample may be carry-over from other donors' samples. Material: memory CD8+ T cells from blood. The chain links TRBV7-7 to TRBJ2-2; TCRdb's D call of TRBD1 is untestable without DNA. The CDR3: CASSTGTNTGELFF.